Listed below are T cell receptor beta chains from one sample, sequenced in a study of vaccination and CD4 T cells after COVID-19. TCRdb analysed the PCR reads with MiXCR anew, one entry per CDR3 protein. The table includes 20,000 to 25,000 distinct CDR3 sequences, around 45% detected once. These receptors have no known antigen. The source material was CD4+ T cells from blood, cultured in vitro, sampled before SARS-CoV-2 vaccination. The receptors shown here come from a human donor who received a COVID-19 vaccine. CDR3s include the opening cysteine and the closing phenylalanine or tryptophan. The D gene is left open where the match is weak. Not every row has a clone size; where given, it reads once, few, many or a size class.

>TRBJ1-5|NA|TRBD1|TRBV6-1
TGTGCCAGCGGGTGGACAGGGGAAGGCCAGCCCCAGCATTTT
CASGWTGEGQPQHF
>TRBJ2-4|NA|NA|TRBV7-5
NA
CISVSEAFAGTLAKNIQYF
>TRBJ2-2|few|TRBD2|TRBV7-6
TGTGCCAGCAGCTCTTGGGACTACTCCACCGGGGAGCTGTTTTTT
CASSSWDYSTGELFF
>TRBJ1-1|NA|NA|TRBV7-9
TGTGCCAGCAGCTCGGGGTCAGGTCCTTACACTGAAGCTTTCTTT
CASSSGSGPYTEAFF
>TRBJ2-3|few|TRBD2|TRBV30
TGTGCCTGGAGCGTAGGGCGGGGGTCAGATACGCAGTATTTT
CAWSVGRGSDTQYF
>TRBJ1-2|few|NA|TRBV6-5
TGTGCCAGCAGTTACGGGGGAGGCTACACCTTC
CASSYGGGYTF
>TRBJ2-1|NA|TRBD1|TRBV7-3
TGTGCCAGCAGCCATACAGGGGGCAACAATGAGCAGTTCTTC
CASSHTGGNNEQFF
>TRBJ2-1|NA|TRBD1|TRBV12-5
TGTGCTAGTGGTTTAGAGCAGGGGGCCTACAATGAGCAGTTCTTC
CASGLEQGAYNEQFF
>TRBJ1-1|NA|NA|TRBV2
TGTGCCAGCAGTGTGAGGGAGAGCACTGAAGCTTTCTTT
CASSVRESTEAFF
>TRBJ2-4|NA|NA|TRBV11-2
TGTGCCAGCAGCTCCGAGCGGTCCGCCAAAAACATTCAGTACTTC
CASSSERSAKNIQYF
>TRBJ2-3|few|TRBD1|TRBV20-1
TGCAGTGCTAGACAGGGGGTGGCGGGTAGCACAGATACGCAGTATTTT
CSARQGVAGSTDTQYF
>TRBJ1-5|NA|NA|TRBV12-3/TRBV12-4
TGTGCCAGCAGAGGACAGAATAGCAATCAGCCCCAGCATTTT
CASRGQNSNQPQHF
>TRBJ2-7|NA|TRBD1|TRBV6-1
TGTGCCAGCAGTCTGGAACAGGGGGCCTACGAGCAGTACTTC
CASSLEQGAYEQYF
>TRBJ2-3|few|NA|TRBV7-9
TGTGCCAGCAGCTTAGCAGACTCCACAGATACGCAGTATTTT
CASSLADSTDTQYF
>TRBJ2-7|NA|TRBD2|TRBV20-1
TGCAGTGCTAGAGCCGGGACTAGTCTTCTCGAGCAGTACTTC
CSARAGTSLLEQYF
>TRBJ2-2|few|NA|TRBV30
TGTGCCTGGAGCGTCTCCCTACTGAGCACCGGGGAGCTGTTTTTT
CAWSVSLLSTGELFF
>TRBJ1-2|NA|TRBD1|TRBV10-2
TGCGCCAGCAGCCCCACAGGGGTAAATACCCATGGCTACACCTTC
CASSPTGVNTHGYTF
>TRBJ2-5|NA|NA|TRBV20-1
TGCAGTTTCCCAAGGGGTCCTCAAGAGACCCAGTACTTC
CSFPRGPQETQYF
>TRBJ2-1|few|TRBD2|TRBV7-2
TGTGCCAGCAGCTGGGGGGGGACTGACGCCAATCATGAGCAGTTCTTC
CASSWGGTDANHEQFF
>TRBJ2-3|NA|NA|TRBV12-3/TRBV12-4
TGTGCCAGCACTCGGACCCCCCTCCGCACAGATACGCAGTATTTT
CASTRTPLRTDTQYF